The TCR beta chain under discussion was sequenced for a study of human T cells and chemical hapten exposure. Whole-study results and caveats: The number of TCRs above 1 in 1000 frequency did not change after DPC sensitization.

The CDR3 covers 12 residues. CDR1 is SQVTM, CDR2 ANQGSEA, per germline. Trimming removed 2 bases from V and 6 bases from J, with 8 bases in between. This clonotype was seen more than once but under ten times. What it binds is unknown. Sample time point: healthy volunteer bleed at 2 weeks. Unfractionated whole blood yielded the extracted total RNA. The library gave individual cDNA molecules unique molecular identifiers. Each CDR3 protein is one row after TCRdb ran MiXCR on the RACE reads. Among some 93,000 distinct CDR3 sequences listed, about 8.7% were seen once. This sequence originates from a female donor in good health. Some clones in this sample may be carry-over from other donors' samples. The sequenced sample consisted of whole blood. The rearrangement links TRBV29-1 to TRBJ1-5; D gene ambiguous. This CDR3 is CSVEFAGQPQHF. The CDR3 DNA reads TGCAGCGTTGAATTTGCAGGTCAGCCCCAGCATTTT.